The clone carrying this T cell receptor beta chain was picked up a small number of times. Its antigen remains unidentified. The data are from a study of beta chain features in type 1 diabetes. Whole-study context: The patients were much like the healthy donors in age, gender and cell yields. Sorted cell examination encompassed approximately 110 million cells across all samples.

Reverse transcribing all isolated RNA meant expressed TCRB transcripts were sequenced. Here immunoSEQ multiplex PCR was the method, and the copy in TCRdb shows in-frame clones only, minus some. The table has some 900,000 clones, 15% to 20% seen once. Trimming removed 4 bases at V and 0 bases at J, with 13 bases between. Germline CDR1 is SGHRS and CDR2 is YFSETQ. This CDR3 has 16 amino acids. Study findings and constraints: The similarity of naive, central memory and Treg TCRB repertoires appeared greater among patients than among healthy donors.

This receptor was obtained from a woman between 18 and 29 years old in good health. The sequenced sample was naive CD4+ T cells from blood. J is TRBJ2-2 and V is TRBV5-1; D uncertain. Here the CDR3 DNA reads TGCGCCAGCAGCACCCAGCCGTTCGCGAACACCGGGGAGCTGTTTTTT. Amino acid sequence: CASSTQPFANTGELFF.